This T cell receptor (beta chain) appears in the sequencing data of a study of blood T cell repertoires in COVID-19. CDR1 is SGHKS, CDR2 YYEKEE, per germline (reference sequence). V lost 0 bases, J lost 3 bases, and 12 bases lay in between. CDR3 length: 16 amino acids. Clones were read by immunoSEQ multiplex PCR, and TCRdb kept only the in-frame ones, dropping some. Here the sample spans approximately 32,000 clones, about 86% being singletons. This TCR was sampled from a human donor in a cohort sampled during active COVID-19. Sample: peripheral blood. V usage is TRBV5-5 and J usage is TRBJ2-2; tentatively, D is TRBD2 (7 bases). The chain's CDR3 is CASSLGRGAHTGELFF. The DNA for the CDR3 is TGTGCCAGCAGCTTGGGACGGGGGGCCCACACCGGGGAGCTGTTTTTT.